Sequencing of this T cell receptor (beta chain) was carried out in a study of cytomegalovirus exposure and HLA in healthy donors. Study results and caveats: Cytomegalovirus association was listed for 150 to 200 TCR beta chains. A few V segments could not be told apart, such as TRBV6-2 and TRBV6-3, and were left out.

PCR used 60 Vbeta primers and 13 Jbeta primers. Authors' processing steps: There were tens of millions of unique TCR beta chains by a later count, and 10 million to 12 million of them were shared. Libraries were prepared by immunoSEQ multiplex PCR; TCRdb keeps only in-frame clonotypes and omits some of them. The V and J calls and clone size are taken from that table; D and trimming were inferred from the DNA. The repertoire holds 150,000 to 200,000 clones, with around 80% as singletons. Likely unrecorded immune exposures existed in these nominally healthy donors. A single count supports this clone. Its antigen is not identified. This CDR3 contains 18 residues.

The sequenced material came from PBMCs. The source is a man aged 40-50 years in good health and CMV-seronegative. This chain joins TRBV21-1 and TRBJ1-5; no check of the table's D call, TRBD1, against the DNA was made. TRBV21-1 is designated a pseudogene. The CDR3 coding sequence is TGTGCCAGCAGCAAAGGACGATATTGGGGGCCCCGAAATCAGCCCCAGCATTTT. This codes for CASSKGRYWGPRNQPQHF.